These 17 T cell receptor beta chains came from one sample sequenced in a study of identical twins. One entry per CDR3 protein, called by TCRdb with MiXCR from the 5' RACE reads. The data show approximately 470,000 distinct CDR3 sequences, with approximately 15% seen just once and approximately 0.52% held by the top ten. These data also featured in a second study, about yellow fever vaccine responses in identical twins.

The sequenced sample consisted of CD4+ T cells sorted from blood. These receptor sequences come from a young woman in good health.

The rearrangement uses TRBV14 and TRBJ2-3; tentative D call: TRBD2 (5 bases). There are 17 residues in the CDR3. Trimming took 0 bases from V and 0 from J, leaving 13 bases between them. Germline V gene lookup returns CDR1 SGHDN and CDR2 FVKESK. The CDR3 nucleotides read TGTGCCAGCAGCCAAGATTTAACGTGGAGGAGCACAGATACGCAGTATTTT. Residues: CASSQDLTWRSTDTQYF.

This clonotype was picked up a small number of times. The chain links TRBV20-1 to TRBJ2-2; D remains unclear. CDR3 length: 12 amino acids. In germline, CDR1 is DFQATT, CDR2 SNEGSKA (reference sequence). Between the trimmed V and J ends, which lost 3 bases and 1 base, there was a span of 3 bases. CDR3 sequence: CSASGNTGELFF. For the CDR3, the DNA is TGCAGTGCTAGCGGGAACACCGGGGAGCTGTTTTTT.

This clonotype was found a few times. In DNA, the CDR3 is TGCGCCAGCAGCCAACGGGCCTACCCAGATACGCAGTATTTT. It is translated as CASSQRAYPDTQYF. This sequence joins TRBV5-1 and TRBJ2-3, with unresolved D. Germline loops: CDR1 SGHRS, CDR2 YFSETQ. The CDR3 is 14 residues long. V was pared by 4 bases and J by 4 bases, with 13 bases between.

In this sample, this clonotype turned up a few times. This chain joins TRBV3-1 and TRBJ1-2; no reliable D call. Germline V gives CDR1 LGHDT, CDR2 YNNKEL (reference sequence). The CDR3 consists of 13 residues. V was pared by 8 bases and J by 0 bases, with 10 bases between. The CDR3 nucleotides read TGTGCCAGCGGGGAGGGAGCTAACTATGGCTACACCTTC. Its translation is CASGEGANYGYTF.

CDR3: CASSLLGDRGAGELFF. The CDR3 DNA reads as TGTGCCAGCAGCTTATTAGGAGACAGGGGCGCCGGGGAGCTGTTTTTT. The chain recombines TRBV7-3 with TRBJ2-2; TRBD1 aligns across 8 bases. The germline V gene has CDR1 SGHTA and CDR2 FQGTGA. The CDR3 sequence is 16 residues long. Trimming removed 2 bases from V and 6 bases from J; junction bases left unmatched: 8.

This rearrangement joins TRBV7-9 to TRBJ2-1, with D perhaps being TRBD1 or TRBD2 (5 bases each). The CDR3 spans 14 residues. Trimming took off 6 bases at V and 9 bases at J, with 18 bases between the two ends. Germline values: CDR1 SEHNR, CDR2 FQNEAQ (reference sequence). CDR3 residues: CASRRFQGDVEQFF. CDR3 in DNA: TGTGCCAGCAGGCGTTTCCAAGGGGACGTTGAGCAGTTCTTC.

This sequence joins TRBV11-2 and TRBJ2-5, with D unresolved. CDR3 length: 13 amino acids. Germline CDR1 reads SGHAT; CDR2 reads FQNNGV. V was clipped by 2 bases and J by 5 bases, with 9 bases between them. The CDR3 sequence: CASSLRFRETQYF. DNA for the CDR3: TGTGCCAGCAGCTTACGTTTTCGGGAGACCCAGTACTTC.

A few counts support this clonotype. The genes are TRBV20-1 and TRBJ2-7; 7 positions match TRBD1. The ends lost 5 bases at V and 7 bases at J; junction bases unmatched: 14. CDR1 and CDR2 (germline): DFQATT, SNEGSKA (reference sequence). The CDR3 loop spans 14 amino acids. DNA of the CDR3: TGCAGTGCTGAGGGACAGCGCCTTTTTCAAGAGCAGTACTTC. Residues: CSAEGQRLFQEQYF.

The chain carries TRBV15 and TRBJ1-2, with a possible D match to TRBD1 (6 bases). The CDR3 runs to 15 residues. Germline-derived CDR1 and CDR2 are LNHNV and YYDKDF (reference sequence). V gave up 1 base and J gave up 8 bases, with 17 bases separating them. The CDR3 nucleotides read TGTGCCACCAGCAGAGCCTATCAGGGGTCGAGAGGCTACACCTTC. It is translated as CATSRAYQGSRGYTF.

This chain uses TRBV7-9 with TRBJ2-7; D not certain. CDR3 size: 13 residues. Trimming removed 1 base at V and 3 bases at J, with 7 bases between. Germline CDR1 reads SEHNR; CDR2 reads FQNEAQ (reference sequence). The CDR3 DNA sequence: TGTGCCAGCAGCTTAGAAGTCGGCTACGAGCAGTACTTC. Amino acid sequence: CASSLEVGYEQYF.

The genes are TRBV7-9 and TRBJ2-7; 11 bases match TRBD1. Germline V gene lookup returns CDR1 SEHNR and CDR2 FQNEAQ (reference sequence). The CDR3 sequence is 14 residues long. V dropped 6 bases and J dropped 6; count of bases not matched to a gene: 7. This chain's CDR3 is CASSRYGTGGEQYF. The CDR3, as DNA: TGTGCCAGCAGTCGATACGGGACAGGGGGCGAGCAGTACTTC.

This clonotype was seen ten or more times. The chain uses TRBV3-1 and TRBJ2-2, with 8 bases matching TRBD1. The germline gives CDR1 LGHDT, CDR2 YNNKEL (reference sequence). CDR3 length: 17 amino acids. Trimming at V came to 4 bases and at J to 0 bases, leaving 7 bases not matched to a gene. The CDR3 is CASSRIRTGTNTGELFF. Written as DNA, the CDR3 is TGTGCCAGCAGCCGGATACGGACAGGGACGAACACCGGGGAGCTGTTTTTT.

V is TRBV12-5 and J is TRBJ2-2; TRBD2 matches 7 bases. V trimming: 5 bases; J trimming: 5 bases; junction bases outside the gene matches: 20. Germline values: CDR1 LGHNT, CDR2 FRNRAP. The CDR3 contains 19 residues. The CDR3 region has the DNA TGTGCTAGTGGTCCCATGGTGAGAACGCGGGAGTATGGAACCGGGGAGCTGTTTTTT. It codes for CASGPMVRTREYGTGELFF.

Only a few counts were recorded for this clonotype. The CDR3 is CASSQVRLADTDTQYF. In nucleotides, the CDR3 is TGCGCCAGCAGCCAAGTTCGACTAGCGGACACAGATACGCAGTATTTT. The chain is built from TRBV4-3 and TRBJ2-3; 9 bases match TRBD2. Germline V lookup: CDR1 LGHNA, CDR2 YSLEER. The CDR3 sequence is 16 residues long. V shed 1 base, J shed 2 bases, and the junction held 4 bases outside the gene matches.

The rearrangement joins TRBV7-2 to TRBJ2-1; tentatively, D is TRBD1 (6 bases). Trimming took off 5 bases at V and 3 bases at J, with 11 bases between the two ends. Germline V gene lookup returns CDR1 SGHTA and CDR2 FQGNSA. The CDR3 length is 14 residues. Written as DNA, the CDR3 is TGTGCCAGCAGCAAGGACAGAGTCTACAATGAGCAGTTCTTC. Translation gives CASSKDRVYNEQFF.

The rearrangement links TRBV5-1 to TRBJ2-5; D is undetermined. With 0 bases removed from V and 1 base from J, the gap between germline ends came to 7 bases. The CDR3 runs 14 residues. The germline gives CDR1 SGHRS, CDR2 YFSETQ. Here the CDR3 reads CASSLVAPQETQYF. In DNA form, the CDR3 reads TGCGCCAGCAGCTTGGTTGCCCCCCAAGAGACCCAGTACTTC.

This sequence joins TRBV9 and TRBJ2-1; 13 bases are a match to TRBD2. J lost 6 bases, V lost 4 bases, and 13 bases had no gene match. The germline gives CDR1 SGDLS, CDR2 YYNGEE. The CDR3 sequence is 18 residues long. In DNA form, the CDR3 reads TGTGCCAGCAGCTCTCAAACTAGCGGGGGGGCCTGGGGCAATGAGCAGTTCTTC. Its protein is CASSSQTSGGAWGNEQFF.